This record looks at one T cell receptor (beta chain) sequence and its context. What it recognizes is unknown. TCRdb ran MiXCR on the 5' RACE reads and lists one entry per CDR3 protein. This sample yields some 490,000 distinct CDR3 sequences, of which 18% are seen a single time; roughly an eighth belongs to the top ten. These data belong to a study of T-cell memory formation after mild COVID-19. General observations from the study: Of the contracting clones, CD4+ ones lay mainly in CM and EM, and CD8+ ones in EMRA. The finding that pre-infection memory included some responding clones suggested that cross-reactive memory joined.

Per germline, CDR1 SGHDT and CDR2 YYEEEE. The CDR3 length is 16 residues. The V segment lost 1 base and the J segment 6 bases; nucleotides outside the gene matches: 12. This sequence joins TRBV5-6 and TRBJ1-2, with 7 positions matching TRBD1. The clonotype was recovered from an adult woman who had mild COVID-19 (a few samples of this study predate the infection). Cell type and time point are not known. The sample comprised PBMCs or a T cell subset sorted from them (not recorded which). Here the CDR3 reads CASSLSPTGLGHGYTF. CDR3 sequence (DNA): TGTGCCAGCAGCTTGAGTCCGACAGGGTTGGGTCATGGCTACACCTTC.